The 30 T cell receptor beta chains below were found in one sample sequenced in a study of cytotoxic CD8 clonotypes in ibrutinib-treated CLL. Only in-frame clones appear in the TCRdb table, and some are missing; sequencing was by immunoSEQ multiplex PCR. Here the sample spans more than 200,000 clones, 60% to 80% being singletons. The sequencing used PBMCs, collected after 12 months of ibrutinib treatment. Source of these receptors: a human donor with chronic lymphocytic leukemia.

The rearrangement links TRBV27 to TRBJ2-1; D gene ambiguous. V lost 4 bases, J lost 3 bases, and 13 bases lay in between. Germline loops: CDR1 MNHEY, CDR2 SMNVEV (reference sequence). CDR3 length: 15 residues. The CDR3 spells CASSSLPRFYNEQFF. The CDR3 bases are TGTGCCAGCAGTTCTCTTCCGAGGTTCTACAATGAGCAGTTCTTC.

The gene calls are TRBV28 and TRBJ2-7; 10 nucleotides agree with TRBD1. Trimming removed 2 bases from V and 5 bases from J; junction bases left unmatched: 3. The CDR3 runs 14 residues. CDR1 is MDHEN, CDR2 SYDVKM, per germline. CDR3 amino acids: CASSLPGQGNEQYF. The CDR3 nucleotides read TGTGCCAGCAGTTTACCGGGACAGGGGAACGAGCAGTACTTC.

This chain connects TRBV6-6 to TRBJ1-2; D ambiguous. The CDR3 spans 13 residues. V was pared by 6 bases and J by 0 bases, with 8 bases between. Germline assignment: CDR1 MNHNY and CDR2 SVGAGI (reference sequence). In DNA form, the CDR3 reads TGTGCCAGCAGAGGTGAACCTAACTATGGCTACACCTTC. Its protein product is CASRGEPNYGYTF.

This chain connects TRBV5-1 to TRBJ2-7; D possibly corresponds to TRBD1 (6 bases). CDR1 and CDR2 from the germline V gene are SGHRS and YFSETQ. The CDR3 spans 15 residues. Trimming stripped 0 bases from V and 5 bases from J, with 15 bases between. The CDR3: CASSLGGTGRDEQYF. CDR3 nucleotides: TGCGCCAGCAGCTTGGGAGGTACAGGGAGAGACGAGCAGTACTTC.

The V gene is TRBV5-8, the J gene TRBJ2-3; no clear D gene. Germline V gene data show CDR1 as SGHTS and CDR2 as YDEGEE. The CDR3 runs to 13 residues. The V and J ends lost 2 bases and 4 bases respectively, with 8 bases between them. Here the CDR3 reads CASSFLGPDTQYF. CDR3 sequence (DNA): TGTGCCAGCAGCTTTTTGGGCCCAGATACGCAGTATTTT.

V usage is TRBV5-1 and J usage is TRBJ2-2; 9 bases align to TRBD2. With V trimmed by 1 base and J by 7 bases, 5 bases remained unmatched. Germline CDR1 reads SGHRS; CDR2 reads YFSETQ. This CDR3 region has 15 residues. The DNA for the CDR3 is TGCGCCAGCAGCTTGAACCAGCGGGAGGACGGGGAGCTGTTTTTT. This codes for CASSLNQREDGELFF.

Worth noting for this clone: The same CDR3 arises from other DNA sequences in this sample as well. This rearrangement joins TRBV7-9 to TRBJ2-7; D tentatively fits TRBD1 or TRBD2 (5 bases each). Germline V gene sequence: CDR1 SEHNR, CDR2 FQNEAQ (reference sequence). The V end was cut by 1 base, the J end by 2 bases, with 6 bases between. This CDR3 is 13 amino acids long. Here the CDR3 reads CASSLGGTYEQYF. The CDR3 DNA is TGTGCCAGCAGCTTAGGGGGGACCTACGAGCAGTACTTC.

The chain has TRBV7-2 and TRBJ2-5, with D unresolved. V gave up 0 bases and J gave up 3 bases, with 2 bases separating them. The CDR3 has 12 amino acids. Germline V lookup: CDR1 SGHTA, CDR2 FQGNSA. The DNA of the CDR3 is TGTGCCAGCAGCTTAGCGGAAGAGACCCAGTACTTC. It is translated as CASSLAEETQYF.

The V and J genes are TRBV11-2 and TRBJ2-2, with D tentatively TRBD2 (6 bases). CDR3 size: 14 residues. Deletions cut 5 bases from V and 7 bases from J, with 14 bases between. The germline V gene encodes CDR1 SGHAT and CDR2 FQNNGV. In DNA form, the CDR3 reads TGTGCCAGCAGCCTTGGGACTGTGGGCGGGGAGCTGTTTTTT. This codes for CASSLGTVGGELFF. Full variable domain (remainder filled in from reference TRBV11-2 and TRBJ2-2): EAGVAQSPRYKIIEKRQSVAFWCNPISGHATLYWYQQILGQGPKLLIQFQNNGVVDDSQLPKDRFSAERLKGVDSTLKIQPAKLEDSAVYLCASSLGTVGGELFFGEGSRLTVL.

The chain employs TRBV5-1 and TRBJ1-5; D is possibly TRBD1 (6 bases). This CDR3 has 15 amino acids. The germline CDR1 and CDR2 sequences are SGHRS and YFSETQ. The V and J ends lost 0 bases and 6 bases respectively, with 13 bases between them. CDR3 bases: TGCGCCAGCAGCTTGGAGGGGGTGGTGGGTCAGCCCCAGCATTTT. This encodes CASSLEGVVGQPQHF.

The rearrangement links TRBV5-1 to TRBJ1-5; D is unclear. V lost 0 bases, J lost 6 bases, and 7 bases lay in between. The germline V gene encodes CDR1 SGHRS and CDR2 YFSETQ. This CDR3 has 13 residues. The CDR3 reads CASSLVGSQPQHF. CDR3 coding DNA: TGCGCCAGCAGCTTGGTTGGGAGTCAGCCCCAGCATTTT.

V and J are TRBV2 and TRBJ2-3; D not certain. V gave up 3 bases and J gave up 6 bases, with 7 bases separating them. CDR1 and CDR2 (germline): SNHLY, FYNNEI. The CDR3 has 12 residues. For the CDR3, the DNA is TGTGCCAGCAGTGATGCGGCGGATACGCAGTATTTT. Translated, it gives CASSDAADTQYF.

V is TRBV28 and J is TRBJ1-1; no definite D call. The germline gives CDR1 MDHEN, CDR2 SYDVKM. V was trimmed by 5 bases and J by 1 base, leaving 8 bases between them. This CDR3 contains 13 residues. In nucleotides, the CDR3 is TGTGCCAGCAGTACGTATACGAACACTGAAGCTTTCTTT. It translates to CASSTYTNTEAFF.

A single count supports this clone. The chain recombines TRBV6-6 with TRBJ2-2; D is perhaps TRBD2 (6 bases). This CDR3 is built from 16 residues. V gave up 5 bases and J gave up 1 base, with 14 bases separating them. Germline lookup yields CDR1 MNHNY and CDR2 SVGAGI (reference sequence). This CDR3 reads CASSASVAENTGELFF. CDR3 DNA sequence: TGTGCCAGCAGTGCCAGCGTAGCGGAGAACACCGGGGAGCTGTTTTTT.

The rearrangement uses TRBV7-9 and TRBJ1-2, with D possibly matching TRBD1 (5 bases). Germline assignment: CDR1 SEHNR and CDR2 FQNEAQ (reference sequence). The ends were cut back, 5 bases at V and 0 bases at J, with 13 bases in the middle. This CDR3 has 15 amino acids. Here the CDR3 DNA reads TGTGCCAGCAGCGCGAAGACGACAGCTAACTATGGCTACACCTTC. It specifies CASSAKTTANYGYTF.

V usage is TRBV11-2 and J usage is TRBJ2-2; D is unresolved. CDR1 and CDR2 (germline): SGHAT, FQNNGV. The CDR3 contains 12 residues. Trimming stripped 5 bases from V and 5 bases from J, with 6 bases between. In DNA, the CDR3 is TGTGCCAGCAGCGCTGTAACCGGGGAGCTGTTTTTT. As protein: CASSAVTGELFF. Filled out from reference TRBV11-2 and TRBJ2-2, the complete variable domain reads EAGVAQSPRYKIIEKRQSVAFWCNPISGHATLYWYQQILGQGPKLLIQFQNNGVVDDSQLPKDRFSAERLKGVDSTLKIQPAKLEDSAVYLCASSAVTGELFFGEGSRLTVL.

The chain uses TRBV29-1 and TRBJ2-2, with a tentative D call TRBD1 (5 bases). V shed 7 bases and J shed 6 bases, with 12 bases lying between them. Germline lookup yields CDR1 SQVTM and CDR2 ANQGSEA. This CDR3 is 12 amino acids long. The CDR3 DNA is TGCAGCGGGGGCAGGTGGTCCGGGGAGCTGTTTTTT. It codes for CSGGRWSGELFF.

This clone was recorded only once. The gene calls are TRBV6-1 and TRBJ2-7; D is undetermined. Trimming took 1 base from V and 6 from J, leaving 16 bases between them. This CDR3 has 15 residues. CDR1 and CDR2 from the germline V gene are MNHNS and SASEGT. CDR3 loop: CASSEGWGSWGEQYF. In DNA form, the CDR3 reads TGTGCCAGCAGTGAAGGATGGGGAAGCTGGGGCGAGCAGTACTTC.

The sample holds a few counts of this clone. CDR3 residues: CASQDTHNQPQHF. The CDR3 DNA follows: TGTGCCAGCCAAGATACACATAATCAGCCCCAGCATTTT. V usage is TRBV5-8 and J usage is TRBJ1-5; D is ambiguous. Per germline, CDR1 SGHTS and CDR2 YDEGEE. The CDR3 is 13 amino acids. V shed 7 bases and J shed 4 bases, with 12 bases lying between them.

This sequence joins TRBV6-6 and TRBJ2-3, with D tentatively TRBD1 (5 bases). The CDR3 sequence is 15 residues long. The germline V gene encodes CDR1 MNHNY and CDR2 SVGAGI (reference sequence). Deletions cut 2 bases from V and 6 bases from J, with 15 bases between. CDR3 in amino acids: CASSYEGHPEDTQYF. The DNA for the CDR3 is TGTGCCAGCAGTTACGAAGGACACCCTGAGGATACGCAGTATTTT.

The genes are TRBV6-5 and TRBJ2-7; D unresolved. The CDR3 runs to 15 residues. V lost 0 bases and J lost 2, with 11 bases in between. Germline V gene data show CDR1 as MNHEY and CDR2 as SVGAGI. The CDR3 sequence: CASSYSMKDPYEQYF. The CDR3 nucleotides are TGTGCCAGCAGTTACTCGATGAAAGACCCCTACGAGCAGTACTTC.

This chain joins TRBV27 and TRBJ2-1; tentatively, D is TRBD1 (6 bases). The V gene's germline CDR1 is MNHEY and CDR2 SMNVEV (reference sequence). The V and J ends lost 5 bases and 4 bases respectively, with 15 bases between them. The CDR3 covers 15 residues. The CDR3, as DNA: TGTGCCAGCAGTATGACAGGTCCCGGTTACAATGAGCAGTTCTTC. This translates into CASSMTGPGYNEQFF.

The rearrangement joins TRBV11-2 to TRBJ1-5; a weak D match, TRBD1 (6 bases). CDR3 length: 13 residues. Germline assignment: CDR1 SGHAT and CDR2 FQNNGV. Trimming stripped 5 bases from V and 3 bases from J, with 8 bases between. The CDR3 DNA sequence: TGTGCCAGCAGCCGGGACATCAATCAGCCCCAGCATTTT. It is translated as CASSRDINQPQHF.

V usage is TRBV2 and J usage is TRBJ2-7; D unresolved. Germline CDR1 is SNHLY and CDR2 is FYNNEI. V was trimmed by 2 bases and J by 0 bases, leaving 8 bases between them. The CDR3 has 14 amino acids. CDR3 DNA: TGTGCCAGCAGTGAATTGTGGCCCTCCTACGAGCAGTACTTC. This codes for CASSELWPSYEQYF.

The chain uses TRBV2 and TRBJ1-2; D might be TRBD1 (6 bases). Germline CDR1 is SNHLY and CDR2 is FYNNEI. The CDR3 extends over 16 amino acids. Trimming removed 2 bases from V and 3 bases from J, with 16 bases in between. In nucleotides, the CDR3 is TGTGCCAGCAGTGAAAGGGGGATGCCAAACGACTATGGCTACACCTTC. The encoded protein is CASSERGMPNDYGYTF.

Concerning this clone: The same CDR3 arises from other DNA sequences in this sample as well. The chain's CDR3 is CASSLGGAGTGELFF. The CDR3 DNA reads TGTGCCAGCAGCTTAGGTGGGGCAGGGACTGGGGAGCTGTTTTTT. V gene TRBV7-2 combines with J gene TRBJ2-2, with a possible D match to TRBD2 (6 bases). V dropped 1 base and J dropped 8 bases, with 14 bases sitting between them. The CDR3 has 15 amino acids. Germline CDR1 is SGHTA and CDR2 is FQGNSA.

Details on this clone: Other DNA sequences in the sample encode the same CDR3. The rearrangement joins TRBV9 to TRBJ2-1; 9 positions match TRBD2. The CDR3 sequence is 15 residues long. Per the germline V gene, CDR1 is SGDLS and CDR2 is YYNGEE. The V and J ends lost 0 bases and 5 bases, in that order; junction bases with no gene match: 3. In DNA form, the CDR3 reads TGTGCCAGCAGCGTAGTGGCTAGCGGGGACAATGAGCAGTTCTTC. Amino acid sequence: CASSVVASGDNEQFF. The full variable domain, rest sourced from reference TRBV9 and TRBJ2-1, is DSGVTQTPKHLITATGQRVTLRCSPRSGDLSVYWYQQSLDQGLQFLIQYYNGEERAKGNILERFSAQQFPDLHSELNLSSLELGDSALYFCASSVVASGDNEQFFGPGTRLTVL.

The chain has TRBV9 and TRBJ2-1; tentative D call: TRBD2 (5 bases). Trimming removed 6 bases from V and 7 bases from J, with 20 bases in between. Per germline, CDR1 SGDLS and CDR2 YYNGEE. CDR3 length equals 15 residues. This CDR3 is CASNPTGHRENEQFF. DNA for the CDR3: TGTGCCAGCAATCCGACGGGCCATAGGGAGAATGAGCAGTTCTTC.

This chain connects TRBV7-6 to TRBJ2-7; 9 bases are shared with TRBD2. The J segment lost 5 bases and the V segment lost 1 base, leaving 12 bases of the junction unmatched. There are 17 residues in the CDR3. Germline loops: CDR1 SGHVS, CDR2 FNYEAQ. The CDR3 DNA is TGTGCCAGCAGCTTAGGTCCCCTAGCGGGATCCTTCGACGAGCAGTACTTC. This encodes CASSLGPLAGSFDEQYF.

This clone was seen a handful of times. The CDR3: CASSLSGKETQYF. The CDR3 nucleotides read TGTGCCAGCAGCTTATCGGGGAAAGAGACCCAGTACTTC. The chain uses TRBV7-8 and TRBJ2-5; weak D call: TRBD2 (5 bases). Germline CDR1 reads SGHVS; CDR2 reads FQNEAQ. The CDR3 covers 13 residues. V was pared by 2 bases and J by 3 bases, with 7 bases between. The full variable domain, with the rest looked up from reference TRBV7-8 and TRBJ2-5, is GAGVSQSPRYKVAKRGQDVALRCDPISGHVSLFWYQQALGQGPEFLTYFQNEAQLDKSGLPSDRFFAERPEGSVSTLKIQRTQQEDSAVYLCASSLSGKETQYFGPGTRLLVL.